The 18 T cell receptor beta chains reported below all come from one sample, sequenced in a study of Tregs in tolerant kidney transplant recipients (dated by TCRdb to between 2018 and 2020). The time point label, as the study defines it: blood sample drawn before combined kidney and bone marrow transplant. Libraries were made using the immunoSEQ multiplex PCR assay. TCRdb's version of the immuneACCESS table is confined to in-frame rearrangements and falls short of the full clone set. An unresolved V gene accounts for under half of the shortfall where checked; the remainder is of unknown origin. The sample's table lists a count of under 55,000 clones. The ten largest clones represent roughly 0.8% of the sample. Material: CD4+ T cells from blood, obtained before the transplant. These receptors were taken from a human donor who received a combined kidney and bone marrow transplant.

Concerning this clone: With the read ending 3 residues before the CDR3 end, the germline J gene is used to fill in that end. This chain uses TRBV19 with TRBJ1-1; TRBD1 agrees at 9 bases. Germline CDR1 reads LNHDA; CDR2 reads SQIVND (reference sequence). V lost 7 bases and J lost 4; bases outside the gene matches: 10. This CDR3 region has 15 residues. The CDR3 here is CASKPLQGAGTEAFF. The part of the CDR3 DNA that was read is TGTGCCAGTAAACCCCTACAGGGGGCCGGCACTGAA.

As concerns this clone: The CDR3 end falls 3 residues outside the read, so it is completed with the germline J gene. The rearrangement links TRBV23-1 to TRBJ2-2, with D perhaps TRBD1 (6 bases). TRBV23-1 is classed as an ORF, of uncertain function. V was clipped by 4 bases and J by 1 base, with 16 bases between them. The CDR3 runs 17 residues. Incomplete CDR3 DNA: TGCGCCAGCAGTCGACGGAGACAGGCCCAGAACACCGGGGAG. This translates into CASSRRRQAQNTGE. The entire CDR3 is CASSRRRQAQNTGELFF.

For this clone: Coverage ceases 3 residues before the CDR3 finishes, and the germline J gene fills in the end. The chain employs TRBV30 and TRBJ2-7, with 7 positions matching TRBD1. Trimming removed 3 bases from V and 3 bases from J; junction bases left unmatched: 5. The length of the CDR3 is 13 residues. CDR1 and CDR2 (germline): GTSNPN, SVGIG (reference sequence). The sequenced CDR3 bases are TGTGCCTGGAGAGCCCCAGGGGGCTACGAG. Translated: CAWRAPGGYE. The CDR3 as a whole reads CAWRAPGGYEQYF.

Of note for this clone: The missing CDR3 end, 3 residues past where the read stops, is filled in from the germline J gene. The chain links TRBV5-1 to TRBJ2-3; maybe TRBD1 (6 bases). Germline V gene lookup returns CDR1 SGHRS and CDR2 YFSETQ. CDR3 length: 16 residues. V lost 3 bases to trimming and J lost 0 bases, with 14 bases between them. The part of the CDR3 DNA that was read is TGCGCCAGCAGCTCGACAGGCTATATTAGCACAGATACG. Translated, it gives CASSSTGYISTDT. The whole CDR3 region reads CASSSTGYISTDTQYF.

CDR3 amino acids: CAWSVQGYTEAFF. The covered CDR3 bases are TGTGCCTGGAGTGTCCAGGGATACACTGAA. The rearrangement joins TRBV30 to TRBJ1-1, with D possibly TRBD1 on 5 matching bases. The read halts 3 residues ahead of the CDR3 end, with the missing end drawn from the germline J gene. This CDR3 spans 13 amino acids. Germline CDR1 and CDR2: GTSNPN and SVGIG (reference sequence). Trimming took off 0 bases at V and 3 bases at J, with 8 bases between the two ends.

This CDR3 reads CASSPSRAQETQYF. The sequenced CDR3 bases are TGTGCCAGCTCACCAAGCAGGGCCCAAGAGACC. The chain couples TRBV18 to TRBJ2-5, with D perhaps matching TRBD1 (5 bases). The CDR3 end is not reached by the read, which stops 3 residues before it; the germline J gene fills it in. CDR3 length: 14 amino acids. Trimming cost V 2 bases and J 1 base, with 8 bases left between them. Germline CDR1 and CDR2: KGHSH and LQKENI.

About this clone: The read ends 3 residues shy of where the CDR3 ends; the end is completed using the germline J gene. The chain couples TRBV7-9 to TRBJ1-2; 7 bases agree with TRBD1. Germline V gene data show CDR1 as SEHNR and CDR2 as FQNEAQ (reference sequence). The CDR3 spans 13 residues. CDR3 amino acids: CASSLTGERGYTF. CDR3 DNA (partial): TGTGCCAGCAGCTTAACAGGGGAACGAGGC.

In regard to this clone: The read is 3 residues too short to cover the CDR3 end, so that end is filled in from the germline J gene. V and J are TRBV7-9 and TRBJ2-7; 7 bases fit TRBD1. Germline assignment: CDR1 SEHNR and CDR2 FQNEAQ (reference sequence). There are 14 residues in the CDR3. J gave up 5 bases and V 5 bases, and 9 bases lay outside the gene matches. CDR3 sequence: CASSLTGTAHEQYF. The sequenced part of the CDR3 DNA is TGTGCCAGCAGCCTCACCGGGACAGCCCACGAG.

About this clone itself: The read ends 3 residues early relative to the CDR3; the germline J gene fills the gap. The J gene is TRBJ2-1, the V gene TRBV18; 8 positions match TRBD2. Trimming removed 1 base from V and 5 bases from J; junction bases left unmatched: 4. The CDR3 totals 15 residues. Germline CDR1 and CDR2: KGHSH and LQKENI. The CDR3 here is CASSPRSSGDNEQFF. The sequenced part of the CDR3 DNA is TGTGCCAGCTCACCACGGAGTAGCGGGGACAATGAG.

Points on this clone: The read ends 3 residues shy of where the CDR3 ends; the end is completed using the germline J gene. The V call is TRBV7-2, the J call TRBJ1-5, with 9 bases lining up with TRBD1. V was pared by 5 bases and J by 6 bases, with 5 bases of the junction left unmatched. The CDR3 runs 14 residues. The germline V gene encodes CDR1 SGHTA and CDR2 FQGNSA. The CDR3 is CASSPDRGGQPQHF. The CDR3 DNA, read in part, is TGTGCCAGCAGCCCGGACAGGGGCGGTCAGCCC.

Turning to this clone: With the read ending 3 residues before the CDR3 end, the germline J gene is used to fill in that end. V gene TRBV29-1 combines with J gene TRBJ2-5, with 9 bases aligning to TRBD1. The CDR3 runs 14 residues. J lost 3 bases, V lost 5 bases, and 7 bases had no gene match. Germline V gene data show CDR1 as SQVTM and CDR2 as ANQGSEA. The sequenced CDR3 bases are TGCAGCGTTCGAAACAGGGGGCTGGAAGAGACC. Amino acids: CSVRNRGLEET. The entire CDR3 protein reads CSVRNRGLEETQYF.

Note on this clone: The read ends 3 residues shy of where the CDR3 ends; the end is completed using the germline J gene. This sequence joins TRBV5-6 and TRBJ1-5; 8 positions match TRBD1. The CDR3 is 15 amino acids. V was clipped by 2 bases and J by 1 base; unmatched bases: 2. Germline V lookup: CDR1 SGHDT, CDR2 YYEEEE. Incomplete CDR3 DNA: TGTGCCAGCAGCTTCCAGGGGGCCAGCAATCAGCCC. It yields the protein CASSFQGASNQP. The entire CDR3 protein reads CASSFQGASNQPQHF.

Turning to this clone: The CDR3 is cut off 3 residues early in the read; its end comes from the germline J gene. The J gene is TRBJ1-4, the V gene TRBV19; 7 bases fit TRBD1. The CDR3 has 15 residues. From germline, CDR1 is LNHDA and CDR2 SQIVND (reference sequence). After removal of 9 bases from V and 7 bases from J, the junction contained 14 bases not matched to a gene. The sequenced CDR3 bases are TGTGCCAGCATCAACAGGGGACAGAAGGGTGAAAAA. Amino acids: CASINRGQKGEK. The full CDR3 protein reads CASINRGQKGEKLFF.

About this clone: The CDR3 end is not reached by the read, which stops 3 residues before it; the germline J gene fills it in. The rearrangement links TRBV19 to TRBJ1-5, with a tentative D call TRBD1 (6 bases). Germline values: CDR1 LNHDA, CDR2 SQIVND (reference sequence). The CDR3 runs to 16 residues. With 5 bases removed from V and 7 bases from J, the gap between germline ends came to 21 bases. CDR3 sequence: CASSASTGSIGQPQHF. The covered CDR3 bases are TGTGCCAGTAGTGCTTCGACAGGCTCTATAGGGCAGCCC.

A note on this clone: The read gets to within 3 residues of the CDR3 end, and the germline J gene fills in the rest. The chain recombines TRBV7-7 with TRBJ2-1; the D is unclear. Germline CDR1 and CDR2: SSHAT and FNYEAQ (reference sequence). V lost 6 bases to trimming and J lost 7 bases, with 19 bases between them. The length of the CDR3 is 15 residues. CDR3 sequence: CASSAGLNGLNEQFF. CDR3 DNA (partial): TGTGCCAGCAGTGCCGGTCTGAACGGGTTAAATGAG.

In the case of this clone: The read ends 3 residues early relative to the CDR3; the germline J gene fills the gap. The chain joins TRBV30 to TRBJ2-1; 11 bases are shared with TRBD2. The V and J ends lost 3 bases and 3 bases, in that order; junction bases with no gene match: 1. Per germline, CDR1 GTSNPN and CDR2 SVGIG (reference sequence). The CDR3 is made up of 14 amino acids. This CDR3 is CAWRGTSGYNEQFF. The DNA read from the CDR3 is TGTGCCTGGAGAGGGACTAGCGGCTACAATGAG.

As regards this clone: With the read ending 3 residues before the CDR3 end, the germline J gene is used to fill in that end. The genes are TRBV18 and TRBJ2-3, with 8 bases lining up with TRBD1. This CDR3 is 16 amino acids long. CDR1 and CDR2 (germline): KGHSH, LQKENI. The V and J ends lost 3 bases and 0 bases, in that order; junction bases with no gene match: 5. The DNA read from the CDR3 is TGTGCCAGCTCACCTTCGACAGGGGCAAGCACAGATACG. Translation: CASSPSTGASTDT. The whole CDR3 region reads CASSPSTGASTDTQYF.

Comments on this clone: The CDR3 goes on 3 residues after the read ends, and that part is filled in from the germline J gene. V gene TRBV30 combines with J gene TRBJ1-2, with 8 bases fitting TRBD1. The CDR3 extends over 17 amino acids. The J segment lost 3 bases and the V segment lost 5 bases, leaving 17 bases of the junction unmatched. Germline lookup yields CDR1 GTSNPN and CDR2 SVGIG (reference sequence). This CDR3 reads CAWAQGRQGRRDYGYTF. The CDR3 DNA, read in part, is TGTGCCTGGGCCCAAGGGCGACAGGGGAGGCGAGACTATGGC.